This T cell receptor beta chain was captured in a study of cytomegalovirus exposure and HLA in healthy donors. General study results and limits: It was found in a later analysis that first-cohort TCR clusters tended to co-occur in the 100 to 150 validation repertoires. Researchers catalogued some 160 TCR beta chains as cytomegalovirus-associated.

The table came from immunoSEQ multiplex PCR; TCRdb's copy has only in-frame clones and leaves some out. Here the sample spans about 200,000 clones, more than 65% being singletons. The CDR3 sequence is 13 residues long. The germline V gene encodes CDR1 SEHNR and CDR2 FQNEAQ (reference sequence). Trimming stripped 8 bases from V and 4 bases from J, with 15 bases between. About this clone itself: Its specificity is not known.

This rearrangement joins TRBV7-9 to TRBJ2-7; TRBD2 might be the D (6 bases). The sample consisted of PBMCs. The source is a woman aged 30 to 39 in good health and CMV-seropositive. CDR3 nucleotides: TGTGCCAGCGAGCGGGCTGCAGAGTACGAGCAGTACTTC. Translating gives CASERAAEYEQYF. Full variable domain (rest looked up from reference TRBV7-9 and TRBJ2-7): DTGVSQNPRHKITKRGQNVTFRCDPISEHNRLYWYRQTLGQGPEFLTYFQNEAQLEKSRLLSDRFSAERPKGSFSTLEIQRTEQGDSAMYLCASERAAEYEQYFGPGTRLTVT.